The source of this T cell receptor (beta chain) is a study of regulatory T cells in long-lasting Graves disease. Arm-PCR of CDR3 regions with iRepertoire HTBI primers generated TCR beta libraries. Original data processing: Identified segments across samples numbered approximately 62 TRBV and about 15 TRBJ. A single record per CDR3 protein comes from TCRdb applying MiXCR to the multiplex PCR reads. Here the V and J calls rest on TCRdb's processing, not on the authors' analysis. The profile covers roughly 520,000 distinct CDR3 sequences, with around 12% appearing a single time and approximately 9.6% taken by the ten largest. The length of the CDR3 is 14 residues. CDR1 and CDR2 from the germline V gene are SNHLY and FYNNEI. V shed 7 bases and J 5 bases; nucleotides not matched to a gene: 10. This clonotype was seen many times. The antigen remains unidentified. Regarding the study as a whole: Repertoires from persistent disease leaned toward TRBV28, TRBJ1-2 and TRBJ2-5.

Time point defined: newly diagnosed GD, antithyroid drugs for less than 3 months. PBMC-extracted RNA yielded the TCR library. The same data also contributed to another study, on T cells in Graves' hyperthyroidism and ophthalmopathy. That paper adds: Using the HTBI primer set, a first-round RT-PCR was run on the TCR CDR3. Ophthalmopathy cases were set apart from stable hyperthyroidism by a 13 V-J model.

The TCR sequence derives from a woman aged 25-40 years with Graves disease. V is TRBV2 and J is TRBJ2-7; TRBD2 matches at 8 bases. Here the sequenced sample was peripheral blood mononuclear cells (PBMCs), taken at new diagnosis, from a patient treated with antithyroid drugs. The CDR3 here is CASNRREGRNEQYF. The CDR3 DNA sequence: TGTGCCAGCAATAGACGGGAGGGCCGTAACGAGCAGTACTTC.